One and the same sample provided the 9 T cell receptor beta chains below, sequenced in a study of vaccination and CD4 T cells after COVID-19. The antigens of these receptors remain unknown. An Oncomine TCR Beta short-read assay was used to sequence the DNA from cultured CD4+ T cells. TCRdb analysed the PCR reads with MiXCR anew, one entry per CDR3 protein. The sample has about 8,600 distinct CDR3 sequences; about 32% are singletons. Treatment given: roughly 10-day PBMC culture with coronavirus spike peptide pools or control peptides (ViraFEST assay). Input material: cultured CD4+ T cells from blood. The receptor set was obtained from a human donor with COVID-19.

This chain uses TRBV5-1 with TRBJ2-5; D is possibly TRBD2 (5 bases). Looked up from germline, CDR1 is SGHRS and CDR2 is YFSETQ. The length of the CDR3 is 13 residues. The germline V and J ends were trimmed by 3 bases and 9 bases, with 15 bases remaining between them. The CDR3 bases are TGCGCCAGCAGCTCGGACGGTTCCGGGGCCCAGTACTTC. It codes for CASSSDGSGAQYF.

The rearrangement joins TRBV6-1 to TRBJ2-6; D is unclear. The CDR3 runs 13 residues. Germline lookup yields CDR1 MNHNS and CDR2 SASEGT. Trimming removed 8 bases at V and 2 bases at J, with 7 bases between. DNA for the CDR3: TGTGCCAGCTTCCCTACTGGGGCCAACGTCCTGACTTTC. Its translation: CASFPTGANVLTF.

By frequency in the sample, this clonotype is large (0.1 to 1%). This chain joins TRBV6-5 and TRBJ2-2, with D perhaps matching TRBD2 (5 bases). The CDR3 is 13 amino acids. CDR1 MNHEY and CDR2 SVGAGI come from the germline V gene. Trimming cost V 0 bases and J 13 bases, with 12 bases left between them. The CDR3 is CASSYSGRLGLFF. The CDR3 DNA reads as TGTGCCAGCAGTTACTCGGGGAGATTAGGGCTGTTTTTT.

The V and J genes are TRBV5-4 and TRBJ2-3; 10 bases align to TRBD1. V lost 2 bases to trimming and J lost 4 bases; unmatched junction nucleotides: 7. Germline V lookup: CDR1 SGHNT, CDR2 YYREEE (reference sequence). The CDR3 covers 16 residues. This chain's CDR3 is CASSFLRDRGADTQYF. CDR3 coding DNA: TGTGCCAGCAGCTTCCTCCGGGACAGGGGAGCAGATACGCAGTATTTT.

This clonotype has more than one count but fewer than ten. CDR3 residues: CASNQGTINSPLHF. DNA for the CDR3: TGTGCCAGCAATCAGGGGACCATTAATTCACCCCTCCACTTT. V is TRBV25-1 and J is TRBJ1-6; weak D call: TRBD1 (6 bases). CDR1 MGHDK and CDR2 SYGVNS come from the germline V gene. V lost 7 bases to trimming and J lost 6 bases, with 13 bases between them. CDR3 size: 14 residues.

The chain uses TRBV25-1 and TRBJ2-1; D perhaps matches TRBD1 (6 bases). Trimming pared 4 bases from V and 1 base from J, leaving 17 bases between. This CDR3 spans 17 amino acids. Germline V gives CDR1 MGHDK, CDR2 SYGVNS. CDR3 DNA: TGTGCCAGCAGTGCGCCTTCCGCAGGGGCGTCCTACAATGAGCAGTTCTTC. Translated, it gives CASSAPSAGASYNEQFF.

This chain connects TRBV7-6 to TRBJ1-2; no clear D gene. The CDR3 totals 17 residues. Trimming took 1 base from V and 0 from J, leaving 15 bases between them. Germline V CDR1 and CDR2: SGHVS, FNYEAQ. The CDR3 coding sequence is TGTGCCAGCAGCTTAGGACGGTCGGCAGGAGCTAACTATGGCTACACCTTC. Its translation: CASSLGRSAGANYGYTF. The whole variable domain, filled in from reference TRBV7-6 and TRBJ1-2, reads GAGVSQSPRYKVTKRGQDVALRCDPISGHVSLYWYRQALGQGPEFLTYFNYEAQQDKSGLPNDRFSAERPEGSISTLTIQRTEQRDSAMYRCASSLGRSAGANYGYTFGSGTRLTVV.

This clonotype came up a few times. The V gene is TRBV19, the J gene TRBJ2-3; weak D call: TRBD1 (6 bases). Trimming pared 3 bases from V and 6 bases from J, leaving 13 bases between. The CDR3 has 14 residues. Germline-derived CDR1 and CDR2 are LNHDA and SQIVND (reference sequence). CDR3 nucleotide sequence: TGTGCCAGTAGTATCAGGGGTGAGCTTGATACGCAGTATTTT. Its translation is CASSIRGELDTQYF.

This clonotype was seen more than once but under ten times. The chain joins TRBV20-1 to TRBJ2-5, with a weak D call TRBD2 (7 bases). Germline loops: CDR1 DFQATT, CDR2 SNEGSKA (reference sequence). This CDR3 region has 16 residues. V gave up 3 bases and J gave up 5 bases, with 22 bases separating them. The CDR3 region is CSASVKVQGRGETQYF. The CDR3 nucleotides are TGCAGTGCTAGCGTAAAGGTCCAGGGGCGGGGGGAGACCCAGTACTTC.